Listed below are T cell receptor beta chains from one sample, sequenced in a study of T-cell memory formation after mild COVID-19. Using its own MiXCR run on the 5' RACE reads, TCRdb lists one record per CDR3 protein. The table includes about 240,000 distinct CDR3 sequences, 8% to 10% detected once. Sequencing was performed on PBMCs or a T cell subset sorted from them (not recorded which). The receptors derive from a man between 18 and 35 years old who had mild COVID-19 (a few samples of this study predate the infection). Cell type and time point are not known. CDR3s include the opening cysteine and the closing phenylalanine or tryptophan. A D gene is named only where the DNA matches it firmly. Clone size is shown for a subset of rows, as once, few, many or a class of expanded clone.

cdr3_aa	cdr3_nt	v_call	j_call	d_call	clone_size	cdr3_length
CASSQQGRGTGELFF	TGCGCCAGCAGTCAACAGGGCCGGGGCACCGGGGAGCTGTTTTTT	TRBV10-1	TRBJ2-2	-	few	15
CSARPRDRVSPLHF	TGCAGTGCTAGACCCCGGGACAGGGTTTCACCCCTCCACTTT	TRBV20-1	TRBJ1-6	TRBD1	few	14
CASSQRLYNEQFF	TGCGCCAGCAGCCAACGCCTGTACAATGAGCAGTTCTTC	TRBV4-1	TRBJ2-1	-	-	13
CASSSDRGLNTEAFF	TGTGCCAGCAGTTCTGACAGGGGGTTGAACACTGAAGCTTTCTTT	TRBV6-5	TRBJ1-1	TRBD1	-	15
CASTRGSEDTQCF	TGTGCCAGCACTCGGGGGAGCGAGGATACGCAGTGTTTT	TRBV7-9	TRBJ2-3	-	-	13
CASSLMAYNSPLHF	TGTGCCAGCAGTTTAATGGCCTATAATTCACCCCTCCACTTT	TRBV12-3/TRBV12-4	TRBJ1-6	-	-	14
CASSHSVLTKDQPQHF	TGTGCCAGCAGCCATTCGGTCCTTACGAAGGATCAGCCCCAGCATTTT	TRBV7-9	TRBJ1-5	-	-	16
CASSPTLAGSTDTQYF	TGCGCCAGCAGCCCGACTCTAGCGGGGAGCACAGATACGCAGTATTTT	TRBV5-1	TRBJ2-3	TRBD2	many	16
CASSSLSAGGYNEQFF	TGCGCCAGCAGCTCCCTTAGCGCTGGGGGGTACAATGAGCAGTTCTTC	TRBV5-1	TRBJ2-1	-	many	16
CASSLGAWDTDTQYF	TGTGCCAGCAGCTTAGGGGCCTGGGACACAGATACGCAGTATTTT	TRBV7-8	TRBJ2-3	-	-	15
CATSPHLNQPQHF	TGTGCCACCAGCCCGCATTTAAATCAGCCCCAGCATTTT	TRBV15	TRBJ1-5	-	-	13
CASSLRAAANEKLFF	TGTGCCAGCAGCCTCAGGGCGGCGGCTAATGAAAAACTGTTTTTT	TRBV12-3/TRBV12-4	TRBJ1-4	-	few	15
CASSLAEPSLQETQYF	TGTGCCAGCAGCTTGGCGGAGCCCTCCTTACAAGAGACCCAGTACTTC	TRBV5-4	TRBJ2-5	-	-	16
CASSLGPLSNQPQHF	TGCGCCAGCAGCTTGGGACCGCTTAGCAATCAGCCCCAGCATTTT	TRBV5-1	TRBJ1-5	-	-	15
CASRDRDVSNQPQHF	TGCGCCAGCAGGGACCGGGACGTAAGCAATCAGCCCCAGCATTTT	TRBV4-1	TRBJ1-5	-	many	15
CASSLQPEAFF	TGTGCCAGCAGCTTACAACCTGAAGCTTTCTTT	TRBV7-9	TRBJ1-1	-	many	11
CASSFTTRDGTQYF	TGTGCCAGCAGCTTCACTACTAGGGACGGTACGCAGTATTTT	TRBV12-3/TRBV12-4	TRBJ2-3	-	many	14
CSARQSGQGTDTQYF	TGCAGTGCTCGGCAATCGGGACAGGGGACAGATACGCAGTATTTT	TRBV20-1	TRBJ2-3	TRBD1	-	15
CASSFENRVFTEAFF	TGCGCCAGCAGCTTTGAGAACAGGGTTTTCACTGAAGCTTTCTTT	TRBV5-1	TRBJ1-1	-	-	15
CASSPLAGDYTEAFF	TGTGCCAGCTCACCGCTAGCAGGTGATTACACTGAAGCTTTCTTT	TRBV18	TRBJ1-1	-	few	15
CASSLEGGAPGELFF	TGCGCCAGCAGCTTGGAAGGGGGCGCGCCCGGGGAGCTGTTTTTT	TRBV5-1	TRBJ2-2	TRBD1	few	15
CASSRQAGGEQYF	TGTGCCAGCAGCCGACAGGCAGGGGGCGAGCAGTACTTC	TRBV12-3/TRBV12-4	TRBJ2-7	TRBD1	few	13
CASSPQGTTYFLTEAFF	TGTGCCAGCAGCCCCCAGGGGACAACTTATTTTCTCACTGAAGCTTTCTTT	TRBV7-9	TRBJ1-1	-	few	17
CASSLMGNSPLHF	TGTGCCAGCAGTTTAATGGGTAATTCACCCCTCCACTTT	TRBV28	TRBJ1-6	-	few	13
CASSLALGAPPQYF	TGTGCCAGCAGTTTAGCCTTAGGGGCCCCTCCGCAGTATTTT	TRBV12-3/TRBV12-4	TRBJ2-3	-	-	14
CASSPGGRTETQYF	TGTGCCAGCAGTCCAGGGGGCCGTACAGAGACCCAGTACTTC	TRBV28	TRBJ2-5	TRBD1	few	14
CSARGPSTDTQYF	TGCAGTGCTAGGGGACCTAGCACAGATACGCAGTATTTT	TRBV20-1	TRBJ2-3	-	few	13